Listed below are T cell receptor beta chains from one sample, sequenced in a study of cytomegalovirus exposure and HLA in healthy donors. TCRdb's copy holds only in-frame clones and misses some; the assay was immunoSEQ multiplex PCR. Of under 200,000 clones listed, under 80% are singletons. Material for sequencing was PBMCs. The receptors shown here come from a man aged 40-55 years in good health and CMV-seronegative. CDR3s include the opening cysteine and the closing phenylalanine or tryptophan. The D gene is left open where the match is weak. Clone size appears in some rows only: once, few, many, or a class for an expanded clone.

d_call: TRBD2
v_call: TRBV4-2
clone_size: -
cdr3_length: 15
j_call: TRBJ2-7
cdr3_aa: CASSQELAGPYEQYF
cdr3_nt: TGTGCCAGCAGCCAAGAATTAGCGGGGCCCTACGAGCAGTACTTC

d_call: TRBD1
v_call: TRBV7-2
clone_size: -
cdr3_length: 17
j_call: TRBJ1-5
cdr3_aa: CASSFRTGGSPGQPQHF
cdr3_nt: TGTGCCAGCAGCTTTCGGACAGGGGGCAGCCCGGGGCAGCCCCAGCATTTT

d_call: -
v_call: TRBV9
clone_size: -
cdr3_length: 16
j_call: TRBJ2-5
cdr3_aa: CASSDRDSRNLETQYF
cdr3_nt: TGTGCCAGCAGCGACCGGGACTCCAGGAATTTAGAGACCCAGTACTTC

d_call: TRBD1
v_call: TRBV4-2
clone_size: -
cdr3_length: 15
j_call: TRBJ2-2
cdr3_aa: CASSQSSTGYGELFF
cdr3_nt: TGTGCCAGCAGCCAATCGTCGACAGGGTACGGGGAGCTGTTTTTT

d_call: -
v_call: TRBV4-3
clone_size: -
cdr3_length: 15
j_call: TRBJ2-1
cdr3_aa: CASSQNAKRGNEQFF
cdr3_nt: TGCGCCAGCAGCCAAAATGCAAAAAGGGGAAATGAGCAGTTCTTC

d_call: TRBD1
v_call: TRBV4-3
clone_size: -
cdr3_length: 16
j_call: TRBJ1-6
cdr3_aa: CASSQVAGQGNSPLHF
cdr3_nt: TGCGCCAGCAGCCAAGTGGCTGGACAGGGTAATTCACCCCTCCACTTT

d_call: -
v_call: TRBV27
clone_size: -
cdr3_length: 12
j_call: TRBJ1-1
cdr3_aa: CASRTVNTEAFF
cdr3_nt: TGTGCCAGCAGGACAGTCAACACTGAAGCTTTCTTT

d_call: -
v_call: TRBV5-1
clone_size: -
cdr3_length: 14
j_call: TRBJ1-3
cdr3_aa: CASSHGAPGNTIYF
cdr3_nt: TGCGCCAGCAGCCATGGGGCGCCTGGAAACACCATATATTTT

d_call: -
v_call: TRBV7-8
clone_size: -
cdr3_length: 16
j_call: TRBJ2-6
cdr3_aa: CASSLVAGAGANVLTF
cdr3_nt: TGTGCCAGCAGCTTAGTGGCAGGGGCTGGGGCCAACGTCCTGACTTTC

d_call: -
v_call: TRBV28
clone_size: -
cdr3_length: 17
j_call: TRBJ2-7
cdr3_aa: CASRKGLDSRGTYEQYF
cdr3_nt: TGTGCCAGCAGAAAAGGACTGGACAGTCGGGGCACCTACGAGCAGTACTTC

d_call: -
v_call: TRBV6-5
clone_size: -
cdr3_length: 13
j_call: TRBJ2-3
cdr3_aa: CASFQFPTDTQYF
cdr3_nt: TGTGCCAGCTTTCAGTTTCCGACAGATACGCAGTATTTT

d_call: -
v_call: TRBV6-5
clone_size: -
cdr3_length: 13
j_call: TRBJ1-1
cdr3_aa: CASRRDGRTEAFF
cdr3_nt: TGTGCCAGCAGACGGGATGGGAGGACTGAAGCTTTCTTT

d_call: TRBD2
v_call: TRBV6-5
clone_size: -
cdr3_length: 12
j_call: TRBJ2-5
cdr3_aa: CASSESRTSLHF
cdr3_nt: TGTGCCAGCAGTGAAAGTAGGACTAGCTTGCACTTC

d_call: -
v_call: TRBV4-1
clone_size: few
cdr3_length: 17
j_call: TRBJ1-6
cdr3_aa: CASSPGEGGRVNSPLHF
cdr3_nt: TGCGCCAGCAGCCCCGGGGAGGGGGGGAGGGTGAATTCACCCCTCCACTTT

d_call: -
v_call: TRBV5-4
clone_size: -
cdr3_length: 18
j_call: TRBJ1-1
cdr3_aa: CASSLLPFARDKNTEAFF
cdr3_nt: TGTGCCAGCAGCTTATTACCGTTCGCACGGGACAAGAACACTGAAGCTTTCTTT

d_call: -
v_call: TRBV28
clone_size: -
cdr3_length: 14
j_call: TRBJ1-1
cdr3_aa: CASSLQGSTTEAFF
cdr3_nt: TGTGCCAGCAGTTTACAGGGTTCGACCACTGAAGCTTTCTTT

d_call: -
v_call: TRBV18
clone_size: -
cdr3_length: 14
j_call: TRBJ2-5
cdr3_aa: CASSPPSFRETQYF
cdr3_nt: TGTGCCAGCTCACCACCGAGTTTTCGGGAGACCCAGTACTTC

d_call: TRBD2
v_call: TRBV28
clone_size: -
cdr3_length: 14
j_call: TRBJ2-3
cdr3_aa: CANAIAGGRDTQYF
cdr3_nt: TGTGCTAACGCAATAGCGGGGGGGCGGGATACGCAGTATTTT

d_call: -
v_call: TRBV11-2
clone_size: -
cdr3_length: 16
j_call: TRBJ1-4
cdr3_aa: CASSLDFSGRSEKLFF
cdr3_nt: TGTGCCAGCAGCTTAGATTTTTCTGGGAGGTCGGAAAAACTGTTTTTT

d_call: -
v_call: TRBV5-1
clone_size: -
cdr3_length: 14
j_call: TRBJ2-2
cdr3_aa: CASSLAGDNGELFF
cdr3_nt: TGCGCCAGCAGCTTGGCAGGGGATAACGGGGAGCTGTTTTTT

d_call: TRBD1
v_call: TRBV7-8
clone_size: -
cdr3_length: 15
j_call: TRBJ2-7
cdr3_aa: CASSSDGTASGEQYF
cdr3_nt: TGTGCCAGCAGCTCCGACGGGACAGCATCGGGCGAGCAGTACTTC

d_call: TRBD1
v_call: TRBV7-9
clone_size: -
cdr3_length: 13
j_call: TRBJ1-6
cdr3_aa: CASTGTGDSPLHF
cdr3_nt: TGTGCCAGCACAGGGACAGGGGACTCACCCCTCCACTTT

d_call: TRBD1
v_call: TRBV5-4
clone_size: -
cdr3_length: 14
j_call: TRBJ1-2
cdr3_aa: CASSLQGANYGYTF
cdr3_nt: TGTGCCAGCAGCTTGCAGGGGGCCAACTATGGCTACACCTTC

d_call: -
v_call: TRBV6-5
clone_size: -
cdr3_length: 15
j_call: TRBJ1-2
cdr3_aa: CASRVTSLNNYGYTF
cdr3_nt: TGTGCCAGCAGAGTTACTAGCCTGAATAACTATGGCTACACCTTC

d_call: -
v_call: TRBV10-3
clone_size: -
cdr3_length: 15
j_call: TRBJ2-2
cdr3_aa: CAIGRTEGVTGELFF
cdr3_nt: TGTGCCATCGGCCGTACTGAGGGGGTCACCGGGGAGCTGTTTTTT

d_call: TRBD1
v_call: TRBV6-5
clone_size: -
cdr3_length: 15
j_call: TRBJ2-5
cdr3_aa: CASSQPGGRQETQYF
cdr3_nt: TGTGCCAGCAGTCAACCAGGGGGCCGCCAAGAGACCCAGTACTTC

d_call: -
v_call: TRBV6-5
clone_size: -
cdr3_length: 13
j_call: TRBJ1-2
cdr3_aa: CASSYGGEGGYTF
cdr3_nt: TGTGCCAGCAGTTACGGTGGAGAGGGTGGCTACACTTTC

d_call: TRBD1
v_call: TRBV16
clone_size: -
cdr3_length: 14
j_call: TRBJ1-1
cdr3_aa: CASSRRDRETEAFF
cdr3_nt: TGTGCCAGCAGCCGTAGGGACAGGGAGACTGAAGCTTTCTTT

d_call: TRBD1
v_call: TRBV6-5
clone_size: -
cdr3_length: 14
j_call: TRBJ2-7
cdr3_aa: CASSQGQGAGEQYF
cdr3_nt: TGTGCCAGCAGCCAGGGACAGGGGGCGGGCGAGCAGTACTTC

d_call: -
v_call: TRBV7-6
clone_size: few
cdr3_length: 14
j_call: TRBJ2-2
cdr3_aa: CASGQGGNTGELFF
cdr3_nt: TGTGCCAGCGGCCAGGGGGGGAACACCGGGGAGCTGTTTTTT

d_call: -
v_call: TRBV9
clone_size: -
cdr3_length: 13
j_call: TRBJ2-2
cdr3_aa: CASSVTGTGELFF
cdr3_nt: TGTGCCAGCAGCGTCACAGGCACCGGGGAGCTGTTTTTT

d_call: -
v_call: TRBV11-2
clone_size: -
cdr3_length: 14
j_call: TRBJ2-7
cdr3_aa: CASSREAGPYEQYF
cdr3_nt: TGTGCCAGCAGCAGAGAGGCGGGTCCCTACGAGCAGTACTTC

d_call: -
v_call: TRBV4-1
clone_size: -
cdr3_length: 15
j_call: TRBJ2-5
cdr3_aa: CASSQVLRVGETQYF
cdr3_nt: TGCGCCAGCAGCCAAGTTCTCAGGGTTGGGGAGACCCAGTACTTC

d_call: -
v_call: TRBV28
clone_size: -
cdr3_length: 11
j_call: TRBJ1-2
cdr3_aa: CASSPLGRGVF
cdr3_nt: TGTGCCAGCAGTCCCCTGGGGAGGGGCGTCTTC

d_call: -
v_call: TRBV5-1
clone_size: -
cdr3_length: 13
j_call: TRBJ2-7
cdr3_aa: CASSLAAGDEQYF
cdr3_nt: TGCGCCAGCAGCTTGGCCGCGGGCGACGAGCAGTACTTC

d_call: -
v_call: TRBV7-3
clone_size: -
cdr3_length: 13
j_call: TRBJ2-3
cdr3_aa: CASRFDGADTQYF
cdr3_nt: TGTGCCAGCAGATTCGACGGGGCAGATACGCAGTATTTT

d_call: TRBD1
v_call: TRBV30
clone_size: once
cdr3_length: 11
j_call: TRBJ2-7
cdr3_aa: CAFHRGYEQYF
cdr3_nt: TGTGCCTTCCACAGGGGCTACGAGCAGTACTTC

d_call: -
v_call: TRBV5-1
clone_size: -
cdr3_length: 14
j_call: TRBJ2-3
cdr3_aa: CASRGGPSTDTQYF
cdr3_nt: TGCGCCAGCCGCGGGGGCCCTAGCACAGATACGCAGTATTTT

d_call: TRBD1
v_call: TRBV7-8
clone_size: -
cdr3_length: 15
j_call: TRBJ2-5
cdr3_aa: CASSTRQGAPETQYF
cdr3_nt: TGTGCCAGCAGCACACGACAGGGGGCCCCAGAGACCCAGTACTTC

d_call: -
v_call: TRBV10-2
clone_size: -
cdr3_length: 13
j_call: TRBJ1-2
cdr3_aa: CAIRDTANYGYTF
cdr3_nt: TGCGCCATCCGGGACACTGCTAACTATGGCTACACCTTC

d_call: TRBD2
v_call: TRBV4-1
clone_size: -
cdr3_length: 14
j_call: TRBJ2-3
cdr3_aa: CASSSGGALDTQYF
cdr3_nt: TGCGCCAGCAGCTCCGGGGGGGCTTTAGATACGCAGTATTTT

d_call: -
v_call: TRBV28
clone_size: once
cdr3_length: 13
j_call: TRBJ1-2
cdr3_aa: CASSRSLTSGYTF
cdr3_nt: TGTGCCAGCAGTCGCTCCCTAACGAGTGGCTACACCTTC

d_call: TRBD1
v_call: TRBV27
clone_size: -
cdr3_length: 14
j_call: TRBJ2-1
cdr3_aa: CASNSPGQGNEQFF
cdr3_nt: TGTGCCAGCAATTCCCCGGGACAGGGTAATGAGCAGTTCTTC

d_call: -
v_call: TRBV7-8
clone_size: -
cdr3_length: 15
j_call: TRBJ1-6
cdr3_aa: CASSPGIIDNSPLHF
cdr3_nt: TGTGCCAGCAGCCCCGGGATAATTGATAATTCACCCCTCCACTTT

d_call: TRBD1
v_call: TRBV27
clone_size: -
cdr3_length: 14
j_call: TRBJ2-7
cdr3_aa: CASSPGTGFYEQYF
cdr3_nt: TGTGCCAGCAGTCCCGGGACAGGTTTCTACGAGCAGTACTTC

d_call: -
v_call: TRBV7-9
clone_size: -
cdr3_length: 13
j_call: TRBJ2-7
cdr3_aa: CASSLPGSYEQYF
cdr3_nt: TGTGCCAGCAGCTTACCAGGGTCCTACGAGCAGTACTTC

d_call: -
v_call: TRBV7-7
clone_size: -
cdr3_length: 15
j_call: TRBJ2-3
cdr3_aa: CASSLEGYSTDTQYF
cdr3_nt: TGTGCTAGCAGCTTAGAGGGGTATAGCACAGATACGCAGTATTTT

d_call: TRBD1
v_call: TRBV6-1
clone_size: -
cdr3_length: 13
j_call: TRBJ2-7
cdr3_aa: CASRLRGLYEQYF
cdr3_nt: TGTGCCAGCAGATTGAGGGGGCTATACGAGCAGTACTTC

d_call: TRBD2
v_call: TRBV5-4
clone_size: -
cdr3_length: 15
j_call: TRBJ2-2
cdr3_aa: CASSLAGGFTGELFF
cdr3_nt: TGTGCCAGCAGCCTAGCGGGGGGGTTTACCGGGGAGCTGTTTTTT

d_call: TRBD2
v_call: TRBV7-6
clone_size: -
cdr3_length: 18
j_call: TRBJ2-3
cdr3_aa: CASSLMTSGGNGGDTQYF
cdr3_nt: TGTGCCAGCAGCTTAATGACTAGCGGGGGAAACGGGGGAGATACGCAGTATTTT

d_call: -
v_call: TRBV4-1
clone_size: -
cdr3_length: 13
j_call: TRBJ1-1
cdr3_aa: CASSHAVITEAFF
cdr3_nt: TGCGCCAGCAGCCACGCGGTGATCACTGAAGCTTTCTTT

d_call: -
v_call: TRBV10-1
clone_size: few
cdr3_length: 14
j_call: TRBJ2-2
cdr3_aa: CASSRQIYTGELFF
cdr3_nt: TGCGCCAGCAGTCGTCAGATTTACACCGGGGAGCTGTTTTTT

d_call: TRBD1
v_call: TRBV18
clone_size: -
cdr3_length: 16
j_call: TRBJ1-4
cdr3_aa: CASSPQTGALNEKLFF
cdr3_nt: TGTGCCAGCTCACCTCAGACAGGGGCCCTTAATGAAAAACTGTTTTTT

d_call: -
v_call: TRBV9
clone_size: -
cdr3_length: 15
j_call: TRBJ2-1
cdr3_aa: CASSATPDSFNEQFF
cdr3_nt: TGTGCCAGCAGCGCTACCCCGGACAGCTTCAATGAGCAGTTCTTC

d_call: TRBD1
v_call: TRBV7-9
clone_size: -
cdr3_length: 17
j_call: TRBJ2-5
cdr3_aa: CASSNRDREEVEETQYF
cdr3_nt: TGTGCCAGCAGCAACCGGGACAGGGAGGAGGTTGAAGAGACCCAGTACTTC

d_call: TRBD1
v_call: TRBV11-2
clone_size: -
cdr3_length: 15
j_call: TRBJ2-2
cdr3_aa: CASSHGQGDTGELFF
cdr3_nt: TGTGCCAGCAGCCACGGACAGGGGGATACCGGGGAGCTGTTTTTT